These 19 T cell receptor beta chains share one sample of origin, sequenced in a study of cytomegalovirus exposure and HLA in healthy donors (TCRdb year 2017). The library was built by means of the immunoSEQ multiplex PCR assay. For the multiplex PCR, a mixture combining 60 forward primers for TCR Vbeta segments and 13 reverse primers for TCR Jbeta segments was used. Imported from immuneACCESS, the table was reduced by TCRdb to in-frame sequences with V and J called. These copies leave out some clones; in studies compared against another copy, an unresolved V gene accounts for under half, and the cause of the remainder is not known. For this sample the table gives around 120,000 clones, of which about 72% were detected only once. The ten largest clones add up to roughly 1.6% of the sample. The sequenced material came from PBMCs. Receptor source: a man aged 25-45 years in good health and CMV-seropositive.

In its sample, this clone was seen a few times. The genes are TRBV4-2 and TRBJ2-5, with a possible D match to TRBD1 (6 bases). V lost 4 bases to trimming and J lost 5 bases, with 8 bases between them. This CDR3 contains 12 residues. The germline gives CDR1 LGHNA, CDR2 YNFKEQ. The CDR3 sequence is CASSPQGETQYF. The CDR3 DNA sequence: TGTGCCAGCAGCCCCCAGGGGGAGACCCAGTACTTC.

This chain links TRBV5-6 with TRBJ2-1; D perhaps matches TRBD1 (6 bases). CDR3 size: 12 residues. Germline V gene data show CDR1 as SGHDT and CDR2 as YYEEEE. The V gene lost 4 bases and the J gene lost 5 bases, with 7 bases spanning the gap. This CDR3 reads CASSAGDNEQFF. The CDR3 coding sequence is TGTGCCAGCAGCGCAGGGGACAATGAGCAGTTCTTC.

The chain has TRBV5-1 and TRBJ2-1, with D tentatively TRBD1 (5 bases). This CDR3 is 15 amino acids long. CDR1 is SGHRS and CDR2 is YFSETQ in the germline V gene. V was shortened by 7 bases and J by 4 bases, with 18 bases between the two germline ends. The CDR3 DNA sequence: TGCGCCAGCGGGCCAGGGAAACGAGCATACAATGAGCAGTTCTTC. It translates to CASGPGKRAYNEQFF.

The V call is TRBV11-3, the J call TRBJ2-5; D gene uncertain. The CDR3 has 13 amino acids. V dropped 2 bases and J dropped 5 bases, with 9 bases sitting between them. Germline assignment: CDR1 SGHNT and CDR2 YENEEA. CDR3 protein: CASSLSRLETQYF. DNA for the CDR3: TGTGCCAGCAGCTTAAGCAGGTTGGAGACCCAGTACTTC.

This clone was observed a single time. V usage is TRBV5-6 and J usage is TRBJ1-3, with D perhaps TRBD1 (6 bases). V was shortened by 0 bases and J by 5 bases, with 12 bases between the two germline ends. The CDR3 has 15 residues. CDR1 and CDR2 from the germline V gene are SGHDT and YYEEEE. CDR3 amino acids: CASSLVRGARNTIYF. CDR3 sequence (DNA): TGTGCCAGCAGCTTGGTTCGGGGGGCCCGAAACACCATATATTTT.

The chain combines TRBV2 with TRBJ1-1; no clear D. Germline CDR1 and CDR2: SNHLY and FYNNEI. The V gene lost 5 bases and the J gene lost 7 bases, with 14 bases spanning the gap. The CDR3 sequence is 13 residues long. The DNA for the CDR3 is TGTGCCAGCAGTCGAGGAGGGTGGGTTGAAGCTTTCTTT. This gives the protein CASSRGGWVEAFF.

This sequence joins TRBV6-5 and TRBJ2-7, with 11 bases aligning to TRBD2. CDR1 MNHEY and CDR2 SVGAGI come from the germline V gene. The length of the CDR3 is 14 residues. V trimming: 2 bases; J trimming: 3 bases; junction bases outside the gene matches: 0. As DNA, the CDR3 is TGTGCCAGCAGTTACGGACTAGCGGGCTACGAGCAGTACTTC. It yields the protein CASSYGLAGYEQYF.

The rearrangement links TRBV28 to TRBJ1-2; possible D gene TRBD1, 5 bases. CDR1 and CDR2 from the germline V gene are MDHEN and SYDVKM. This CDR3 is 16 amino acids long. Trimming removed 1 base from V and 8 bases from J, with 20 bases in between. This CDR3 reads CASSLSSGWWDLGYTF. The CDR3 DNA is TGTGCCAGCAGTTTATCTTCGGGTTGGTGGGACTTGGGCTACACCTTC.

The rearrangement joins TRBV27 to TRBJ1-5, with 10 bases lining up with TRBD1. V shed 3 bases and J 2 bases; nucleotides not matched to a gene: 1. From germline, CDR1 is MNHEY and CDR2 SMNVEV (reference sequence). This CDR3 contains 15 residues. CDR3: CASSFGTGGNQPQHF. For the CDR3, the DNA is TGTGCCAGCAGTTTTGGGACAGGGGGCAATCAGCCCCAGCATTTT.

V is TRBV2 and J is TRBJ2-7; D not certain. CDR3 size: 14 residues. V was shortened by 2 bases and J by 0 bases, with 8 bases between the two germline ends. Germline loops: CDR1 SNHLY, CDR2 FYNNEI. This CDR3 is CASSERRSSYEQYF. The CDR3 DNA follows: TGTGCCAGCAGTGAACGGAGAAGCTCCTACGAGCAGTACTTC.

The chain combines TRBV27 with TRBJ2-1; 10 nucleotides line up with TRBD2. Germline V gene lookup returns CDR1 MNHEY and CDR2 SMNVEV (reference sequence). The CDR3 extends over 21 amino acids. The V segment lost 3 bases and the J segment 3 bases; nucleotides outside the gene matches: 20. CDR3 nucleotide sequence: TGTGCCAGCAGTTTCCCTTCGGGCCTAGCGGGAGCTGTTGGGGGCTACAATGAGCAGTTCTTC. It translates to CASSFPSGLAGAVGGYNEQFF.

This clone was observed a handful of times. The chain joins TRBV2 to TRBJ2-7; 14 bases map to TRBD2. After removal of 5 bases from V and 3 bases from J, the junction contained 9 bases not matched to a gene. CDR1 SNHLY and CDR2 FYNNEI come from the germline V gene. The CDR3 is made up of 17 amino acids. The CDR3 here is CASSRLAGGPYIYEQYF. CDR3 DNA sequence: TGTGCCAGCAGTCGACTAGCGGGAGGGCCTTATATCTACGAGCAGTACTTC.

This chain joins TRBV7-6 and TRBJ2-7, with a weak D call TRBD2 (6 bases). V dropped 0 bases and J dropped 0 bases, with 21 bases sitting between them. CDR3 length: 19 amino acids. Germline loops: CDR1 SGHVS, CDR2 FNYEAQ. The CDR3 DNA follows: TGTGCCAGCAGCTTAGCAGGGACTTCCGCGAGTGGCAGCTCCTACGAGCAGTACTTC. Translating it yields CASSLAGTSASGSSYEQYF.

The rearrangement uses TRBV6-1 and TRBJ2-1; the match to TRBD2 covers 7 bases. This CDR3 contains 16 residues. Germline V CDR1 and CDR2: MNHNS, SASEGT. Unmatched junction bases numbered 5, after V lost 0 bases and J lost 3 bases. The CDR3 loop is CASSEAPAGNYNEQFF. The CDR3 DNA follows: TGTGCCAGCAGTGAAGCCCCAGCGGGAAACTACAATGAGCAGTTCTTC.

The gene calls are TRBV15 and TRBJ2-5; 8 bases line up with TRBD2. Germline CDR1 is LNHNV and CDR2 is YYDKDF (reference sequence). This CDR3 is 16 amino acids long. The trim removed 1 base at V and 2 bases at J, leaving 6 bases unmatched. The CDR3 protein is CATSRAGLARQETQYF. In DNA, the CDR3 is TGTGCCACCAGCAGAGCCGGACTAGCCAGACAAGAGACCCAGTACTTC.

The chain is built from TRBV2 and TRBJ1-3; D not certain. Between the trimmed V and J ends, which lost 8 bases and 0 bases, there was a span of 8 bases. CDR3 length equals 13 residues. Germline CDR1 and CDR2: SNHLY and FYNNEI. As DNA, the CDR3 is TGTGCCAGCGGCACGTACTCTGGAAACACCATATATTTT. Amino acid sequence: CASGTYSGNTIYF.

The V call is TRBV28, the J call TRBJ2-7; D gene uncertain. The CDR3 consists of 12 residues. V lost 4 bases to trimming and J lost 2 bases, with 6 bases between them. In germline, CDR1 is MDHEN, CDR2 SYDVKM. This CDR3 reads CASSSPAYEQYF. The CDR3 DNA sequence: TGTGCCAGCAGTTCACCAGCCTACGAGCAGTACTTC.

The V gene is TRBV27, the J gene TRBJ1-2; D ambiguous. Germline CDR1 is MNHEY and CDR2 is SMNVEV (reference sequence). V was pared by 3 bases and J by 2 bases, with 7 bases between. The CDR3 length is 13 residues. This CDR3 reads CASSFGPNYGYTF. The CDR3 DNA follows: TGTGCCAGCAGTTTTGGCCCAAACTATGGCTACACCTTC.

This clone was detected only a few times. The rearrangement uses TRBV6-1 and TRBJ2-3, with D perhaps TRBD2 (6 bases). Deletions cut 6 bases from V and 1 base from J, with 11 bases between. The CDR3 has 14 amino acids. Germline CDR1 and CDR2: MNHNS and SASEGT. CDR3 sequence (DNA): TGTGCCAGCAGCGGTCCGGGAGGCACAGATACGCAGTATTTT. Translated: CASSGPGGTDTQYF.